This paragraph covers one T cell receptor (beta chain) sequence. Its antigen is currently unknown. Primed by a sample-barcoded 5' primer and a J-beta primer mix, a second PCR proceeded for roughly 7 to 12 cycles. Each CDR3 protein is one row after TCRdb ran MiXCR on the 5' RACE reads. The data show around 1,000,000 distinct CDR3 sequences, roughly a quarter seen once. The sample belongs to a study of blood T cells in healthy people across ages. Whole-study results and caveats: Higher naive T cell percentage went strongly together with higher TCR beta diversity.

The CDR3 spans 15 residues. Germline CDR1 and CDR2: SGHVS and FQNEAQ. With V trimmed by 5 bases and J by 7 bases, 11 bases remained unmatched. This same sample was also part of a study on T cells of mothers and their children. That source reports: The data showed no persistent microchimeric T cell clones.

The sequenced material came from blood. This sequence originates from a girl aged 2 to 9 in good health. The chain carries TRBV7-8 and TRBJ2-4, with 7 bases that match TRBD1. The CDR3, as DNA: TGTGCCAGCAGCACGCGAGGACAGGCGGAGAACATTCAGTACTTC. Amino acids: CASSTRGQAENIQYF. Full variable domain (outside the CDR3, taken from reference TRBV7-8 and TRBJ2-4): GAGVSQSPRYKVAKRGQDVALRCDPISGHVSLFWYQQALGQGPEFLTYFQNEAQLDKSGLPSDRFFAERPEGSVSTLKIQRTQQEDSAVYLCASSTRGQAENIQYFGAGTRLSVL.